What follows describes a single T cell receptor beta chain. Its specificity is unknown. Across several immunoSEQ plates, the genomic DNA of each subset was split evenly. Sorted-subset replicate PCR reactions were performed with approximately 180 ng DNA, corresponding to roughly 27,000 T cell genomes. TCRdb keeps only in-frame clones here, not all; method: immunoSEQ multiplex PCR. Of some 2 million clones listed, 85% to 95% were seen once; the top ten hold approximately 0.13%. Germline V gene lookup returns CDR1 SGHVS and CDR2 FQNEAQ. J lost 2 bases, V lost 5 bases, and 7 bases had no gene match. This CDR3 region has 15 residues. The sample originates from a study of shared clonotypes between healthy human individuals. Notes on the study in general: Depth of sequencing was expected to influence donor clonotype sharing. The sampled material consisted only of blood, and tissue repertoires are likely to differ.

V and J are TRBV7-8 and TRBJ2-7; 9 nucleotides agree with TRBD1. The material sequenced was naive CD4+ T cells sorted from blood. Described subset: CD45RA+ positively selected. The clonotype comes from a man younger than 30 in good health. The CDR3 sequence is CASSLVGDRAYEQYF. As DNA, the CDR3 is TGTGCCAGCAGCCTAGTCGGGGACAGGGCCTACGAGCAGTACTTC.